The source of this T cell receptor beta chain is a study of T-cell reconstitution after alpha-beta-depleted transplantation in children. Study-wide findings and caveats: T-cell numbers and diversity, one year after transplant, stemmed largely from T cells that were newly produced. Several hundred rapidly expanded clones from non-depleted graft cells reportedly supplied alpha-beta T cells about two months post-transplant.

The sample holds many counts of this clonotype. Its cognate antigen is unknown. Preparation of the TCRbeta library was carried out with unique molecular identifiers. TCRdb called the PCR reads again in MiXCR, with one record for every CDR3 protein. Of almost 250,000 distinct CDR3 sequences listed, about 25% are singletons. Germline V gene lookup returns CDR1 SGDLS and CDR2 YYNGEE. This CDR3 is 15 amino acids long. Trimming removed 4 bases from V and 4 bases from J, with 15 bases in between. The sequence was collected from a girl aged 2-10 years with Fanconi anemia, due to receive a stem cell transplant. The material sequenced was PBMCs, taken before TCRalphabeta/CD19-depleted stem cell transplant. The rearrangement links TRBV9 to TRBJ1-5; maybe TRBD1 (6 bases). In nucleotides, the CDR3 is TGTGCCAGCAGCTCACAGGGTTACGGTAATCAGCCCCAGCATTTT. Its protein is CASSSQGYGNQPQHF. The full variable domain, rest sourced from reference TRBV9 and TRBJ1-5, is DSGVTQTPKHLITATGQRVTLRCSPRSGDLSVYWYQQSLDQGLQFLIQYYNGEERAKGNILERFSAQQFPDLHSELNLSSLELGDSALYFCASSSQGYGNQPQHFGDGTRLSIL.